This T cell receptor (beta chain) was profiled in a study of blood T cell repertoires in COVID-19. The wider study: T cells, B-cell-depleted T cells, or PBMCs provided the cDNA or gDNA that served as material.

The CDR3 consists of 14 residues. Germline-derived CDR1 and CDR2 are SGHRS and YFSETQ. The ends lost 4 bases at V and 4 bases at J; junction bases unmatched: 7. In the original analysis: Cell counts per sample came from amplifying reference gene primers. Repertoires were generated with immunoSEQ multiplex PCR, while TCRdb's copy carries only in-frame clones and drops some. That table supplies the V and J calls and clone size; D and trimming were determined from the DNA. The data show about 62,000 clones, with 86% seen just once and 1.3% held by the top ten. Sequenced sample: peripheral blood. The source is a woman of 80 years or more with acute or convalescent COVID-19. J is TRBJ1-1 and V is TRBV5-1; TRBD1 agrees at 7 bases. Here the CDR3 DNA reads TGCGCCAGCAGCACACAGGGGTTTCGCACTGAAGCTTTCTTT. Protein: CASSTQGFRTEAFF.